The rows below give T cell receptor beta chains drawn from one sample of a study of molecular identifiers for immune sequencing clone quantification. Each CDR3 protein gets one entry after TCRdb re-called the PCR reads with MiXCR. The table records 70,000 to 90,000 distinct CDR3 sequences, about 21% of them present only once. The sample was naive CD8+ T cells from blood, with Jurkat cell RNA spiked in. The receptors were sampled from a human donor in good health. Some libraries in this study had Jurkat cell RNA spiked in. Each CDR3 is given with its conserved first and last residue. Fields, in order: clone size, D gene, J gene, CDR3 length, V gene, CDR3 DNA, CDR3 protein. The D gene is left open where the match is weak. Part of the rows lack a size; the others show once, few, many or a class for expanded clones.

size: many; D: TRBD2; J: TRBJ2-7; length: 13; V: TRBV20-1; DNA: TGCAGTGTTCCGGGACTAGCAGGTTACGAGCAGTACTTC; CDR3: CSVPGLAGYEQYF
size: few; D: TRBD2; J: TRBJ2-1; length: 16; V: TRBV2; DNA: TGTGCCAGCAGTGAGTTAGCGGGAGGAGACAGGGATGAGCAGTTCTTC; CDR3: CASSELAGGDRDEQFF
size: many; D: TRBD2; J: TRBJ2-3; length: 16; V: TRBV5-4; DNA: TGTGCCAGCAGCCCTGGGGTAGCGGGAGAATTAAATACGCAGTATTTT; CDR3: CASSPGVAGELNTQYF
size: many; D: .; J: TRBJ2-2; length: 15; V: TRBV4-3; DNA: TGCGCCAGCAGCCTGTTGAGCGGAGACACCGGGGAGCTGTTTTTT; CDR3: CASSLLSGDTGELFF
size: .; D: TRBD1; J: TRBJ1-2; length: 14; V: TRBV29-1; DNA: TGCAGCGTTGGGGGTGACAGGGGTGACTATGGCTACACCTTC; CDR3: CSVGGDRGDYGYTF
size: many; D: TRBD1; J: TRBJ1-2; length: 15; V: TRBV29-1; DNA: TGCAGCGTTGAAGGGGTAGTACAGGGGGTATATGGCTACACCTTC; CDR3: CSVEGVVQGVYGYTF
size: many; D: .; J: TRBJ2-3; length: 14; V: TRBV20-1; DNA: TGCAGTGCTAGATCCCTATTTAGCACAGATACGCAGTATTTT; CDR3: CSARSLFSTDTQYF
size: .; D: .; J: TRBJ2-5; length: 14; V: TRBV9; DNA: TGTGCCAGCAGCGTAGGCAGAAACCGAGAGACCCAGTACTTC; CDR3: CASSVGRNRETQYF
size: .; D: TRBD1; J: TRBJ2-5; length: 15; V: TRBV7-7; DNA: TGTGCCAGCAGCTCACAGACAGGGGGCATGGAGACCCAGCACTTC; CDR3: CASSSQTGGMETQHF
size: .; D: .; J: TRBJ2-1; length: 11; V: TRBV2; DNA: TGTGCCAGCAGTCCAGGTTCGGGGCAGTTCTTC; CDR3: CASSPGSGQFF
size: .; D: .; J: TRBJ1-1; length: 17; V: TRBV5-6; DNA: TGTGCCAGCAGCTTGTTGGGCGCGCGAGGGTTGAACACTGAAGCTTTCTTT; CDR3: CASSLLGARGLNTEAFF
size: few; D: .; J: TRBJ1-1; length: 14; V: TRBV9; DNA: TGTGCCAGCAGCCCCCCGTTGCGTATCACTGAAGCTTTCTTT; CDR3: CASSPPLRITEAFF
size: .; D: TRBD2; J: TRBJ2-2; length: 18; V: TRBV7-3; DNA: TGTGCCAGCAGCTTAGGCAGAGCGGGAGGAACGAACACCGGGGAGCTGTTTTTT; CDR3: CASSLGRAGGTNTGELFF
size: many; D: .; J: TRBJ2-7; length: 16; V: TRBV6-2/TRBV6-3; DNA: TGTGCCAGCAGTTCTATCAGCTGGTCGGATGGTATGGAGCAGTACTTC; CDR3: CASSSISWSDGMEQYF
size: many; D: .; J: TRBJ2-6; length: 15; V: TRBV7-9; DNA: TGTGCCAGCAGCCGGACACCAACTGGGGCCAACGTCCTGACTTTC; CDR3: CASSRTPTGANVLTF
size: .; D: TRBD1; J: TRBJ2-1; length: 13; V: TRBV28; DNA: TGTGCCAGCAGTTTTTCAGGGGACAGTGAGCAGTTCTTC; CDR3: CASSFSGDSEQFF
size: .; D: TRBD2; J: TRBJ2-5; length: 14; V: TRBV6-5; DNA: TGTGCCAGCAGAGAGTGGCTAGCGGGAGAGACCCAGTACTTC; CDR3: CASREWLAGETQYF
size: many; D: .; J: TRBJ2-5; length: 13; V: TRBV15; DNA: TGTGCCAACGCCCTTGACCTCCAAGAGACCCAGTACTTC; CDR3: CANALDLQETQYF
size: .; D: .; J: TRBJ2-5; length: 15; V: TRBV5-8; DNA: TGTGCCAGCAGCTTGTGGGGCACCAACCAAGAGACCCAGTACTTC; CDR3: CASSLWGTNQETQYF
size: many; D: .; J: TRBJ2-4; length: 14; V: TRBV5-6; DNA: TGTGCCAGCAGCTTGGATGCGCGGGGAAACATTCAGTACTTC; CDR3: CASSLDARGNIQYF
size: few; D: .; J: TRBJ2-1; length: 16; V: TRBV20-1; DNA: TGCAGTGCTGACGATCGTGTGGAGAGCTCCTACAATGAGCAGTTCTTC; CDR3: CSADDRVESSYNEQFF
size: many; D: .; J: TRBJ2-6; length: 14; V: TRBV5-1; DNA: TGCGCCAGCAGTCCTGTCTCTGGGGCCAACGTCCTGACTTTC; CDR3: CASSPVSGANVLTF
size: few; D: .; J: TRBJ2-1; length: 14; V: TRBV7-8; DNA: TGTGCCAGCAGCTTGGTGGCTATCTACAATGAGCAGTTCTTC; CDR3: CASSLVAIYNEQFF
size: .; D: .; J: TRBJ2-5; length: 15; V: TRBV7-9; DNA: TGTGCCAGCACGTCCCTTGACCGGGGCCAAGAGACCCAGTACTTC; CDR3: CASTSLDRGQETQYF
size: many; D: .; J: TRBJ2-7; length: 14; V: TRBV7-6; DNA: TGTGCCAGCAGCGCCCGGGACACCCCCTACGAGCAGTACTTC; CDR3: CASSARDTPYEQYF